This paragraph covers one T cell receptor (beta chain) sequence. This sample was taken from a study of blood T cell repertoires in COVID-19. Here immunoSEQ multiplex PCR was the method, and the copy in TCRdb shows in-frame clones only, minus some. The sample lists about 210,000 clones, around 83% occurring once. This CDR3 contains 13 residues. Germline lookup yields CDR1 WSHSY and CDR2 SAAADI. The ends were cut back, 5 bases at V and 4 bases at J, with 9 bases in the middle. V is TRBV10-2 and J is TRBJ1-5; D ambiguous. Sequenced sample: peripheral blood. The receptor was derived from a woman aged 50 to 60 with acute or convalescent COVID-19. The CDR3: CASSRDRNQPQHF. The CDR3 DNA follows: TGCGCCAGCAGTCGGGATAGGAATCAGCCCCAGCATTTT.